This TCR beta chain was sequenced for a study of T cell responses to AZD1222 COVID-19 vaccine. The germline V gene encodes CDR1 SQVTM and CDR2 ANQGSEA. The V gene end was trimmed by 7 bases and the J gene end by 3 bases; junction bases not matched to a gene: 5. The CDR3 is made up of 13 amino acids. Some clones are missing from TCRdb's copy, which holds only in-frame ones; the method was immunoSEQ multiplex PCR. The table records roughly 120,000 clones, roughly 87% of them present only once. The receptor was isolated from an adult in good health. Sequences were derived from peripheral blood, sampled on day 0 of AZD1222 vaccination. The chain combines TRBV29-1 with TRBJ2-1, with 8 bases lining up with TRBD1. CDR3 in DNA: TGCAGCGGGACAGGGCAGGTCTACAATGAGCAGTTCTTC. Translated, it gives CSGTGQVYNEQFF.